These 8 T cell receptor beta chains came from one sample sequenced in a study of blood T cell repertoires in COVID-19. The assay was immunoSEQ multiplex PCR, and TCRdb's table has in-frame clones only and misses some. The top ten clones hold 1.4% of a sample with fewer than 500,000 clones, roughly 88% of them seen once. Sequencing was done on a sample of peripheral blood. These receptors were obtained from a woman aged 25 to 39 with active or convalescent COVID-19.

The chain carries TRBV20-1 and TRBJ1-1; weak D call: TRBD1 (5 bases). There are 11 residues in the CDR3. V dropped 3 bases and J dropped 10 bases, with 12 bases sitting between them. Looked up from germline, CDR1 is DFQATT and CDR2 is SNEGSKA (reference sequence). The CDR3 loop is CSAREGTAAFF. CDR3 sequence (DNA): TGCAGTGCTAGGGAGGGGACCGCAGCTTTCTTT.

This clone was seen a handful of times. The DNA for the CDR3 is TGTGCCAGCAGCTTAGCAGTGTATAATAATGAAGCTTTCTTT. Its protein is CASSLAVYNNEAFF. V is TRBV11-2 and J is TRBJ1-1; D uncertain. The CDR3 spans 14 residues. Deletions cut 1 base from V and 7 bases from J, with 13 bases between. CDR1 is SGHAT, CDR2 FQNNGV, per germline.

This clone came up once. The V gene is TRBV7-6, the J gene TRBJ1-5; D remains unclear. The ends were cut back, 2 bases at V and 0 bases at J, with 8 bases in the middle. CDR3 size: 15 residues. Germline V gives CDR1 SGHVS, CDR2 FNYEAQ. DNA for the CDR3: TGTGCCAGCAGCTTAAGAACAGATAGCAATCAGCCCCAGCATTTT. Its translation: CASSLRTDSNQPQHF.

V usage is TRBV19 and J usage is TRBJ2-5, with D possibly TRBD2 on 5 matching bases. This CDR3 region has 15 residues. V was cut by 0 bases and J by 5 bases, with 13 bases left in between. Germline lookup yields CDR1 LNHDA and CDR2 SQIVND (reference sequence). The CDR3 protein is CASSIDRGFRETQYF. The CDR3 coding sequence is TGTGCCAGTAGTATAGATCGGGGTTTCAGGGAGACCCAGTACTTC.

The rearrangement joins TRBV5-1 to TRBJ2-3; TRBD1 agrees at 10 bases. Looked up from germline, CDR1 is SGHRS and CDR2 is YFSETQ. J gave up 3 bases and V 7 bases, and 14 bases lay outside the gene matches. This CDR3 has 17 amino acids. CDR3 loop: CASSQARQGAGTDTQYF. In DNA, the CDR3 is TGCGCCAGCTCCCAGGCTAGACAGGGGGCTGGAACAGATACGCAGTATTTT.

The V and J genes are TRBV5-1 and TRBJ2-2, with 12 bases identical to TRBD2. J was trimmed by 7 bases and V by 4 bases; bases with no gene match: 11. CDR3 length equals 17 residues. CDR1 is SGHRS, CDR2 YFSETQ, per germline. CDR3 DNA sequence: TGCGCCAGCAGCCCGATGACTAGCGGGAGAATTATCGGGGAGCTGTTTTTT. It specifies CASSPMTSGRIIGELFF.

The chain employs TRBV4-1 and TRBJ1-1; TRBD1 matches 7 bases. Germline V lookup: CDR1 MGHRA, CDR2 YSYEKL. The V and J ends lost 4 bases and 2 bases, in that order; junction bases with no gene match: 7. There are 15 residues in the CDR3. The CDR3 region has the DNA TGCGCCAGCAGCCCCCGACAGGGACTTAACACTGAAGCTTTCTTT. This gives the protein CASSPRQGLNTEAFF.

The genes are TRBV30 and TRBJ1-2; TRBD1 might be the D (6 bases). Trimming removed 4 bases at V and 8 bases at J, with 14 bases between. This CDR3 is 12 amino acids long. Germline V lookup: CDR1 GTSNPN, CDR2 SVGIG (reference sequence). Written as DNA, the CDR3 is TGTGCCTGGACGAGGCAGGGGAGCGGCTACACCTTC. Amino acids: CAWTRQGSGYTF.